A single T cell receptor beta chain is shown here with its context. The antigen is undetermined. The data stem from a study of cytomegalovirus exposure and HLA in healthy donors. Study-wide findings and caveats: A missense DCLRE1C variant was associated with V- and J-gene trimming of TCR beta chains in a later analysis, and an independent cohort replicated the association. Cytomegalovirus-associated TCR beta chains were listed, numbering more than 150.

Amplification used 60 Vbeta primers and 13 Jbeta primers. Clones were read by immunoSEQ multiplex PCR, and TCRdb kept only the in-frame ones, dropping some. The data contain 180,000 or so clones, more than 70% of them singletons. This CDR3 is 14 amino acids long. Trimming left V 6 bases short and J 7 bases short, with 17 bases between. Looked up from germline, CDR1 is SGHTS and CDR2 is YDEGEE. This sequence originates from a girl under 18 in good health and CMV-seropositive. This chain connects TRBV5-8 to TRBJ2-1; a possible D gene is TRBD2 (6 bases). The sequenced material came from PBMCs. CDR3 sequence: CASTPRVADNEQFF. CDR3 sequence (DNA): TGTGCCAGCACCCCCCGGGTAGCGGATAATGAGCAGTTCTTC.